This TCR beta chain comes out of a study of blood T cell repertoires in COVID-19. Overall study context: Sample material is recorded as cDNA or gDNA derived from T cells, B-cell-depleted T cells, or PBMCs.

Sequencing used immunoSEQ multiplex PCR; TCRdb keeps in-frame clones, though not all of them. The sample has 150,000 or so clones, almost 85% seen once; the top ten hold approximately 10%. Participants, 18 to 89 years old, spanned fewer than 30 US areas. Cohort 3 recovered donors had two negative PCRs, clearance, or symptom resolution. The V gene's germline CDR1 is KGHDR and CDR2 SFDVKD. The CDR3 has 14 amino acids. V was pared by 11 bases and J by 3 bases, with 7 bases of the junction left unmatched. The receptor was derived from a man in his fifties who had recovered from COVID-19. This chain links TRBV24-1 with TRBJ2-1; 9 bases fit TRBD1. Sequenced material: PBMCs or T cells enriched from blood (not recorded which). CDR3 nucleotides: TGTGCCATCGGGACAGGGTACGACTACAATGAGCAGTTCTTC. This sequence encodes CAIGTGYDYNEQFF.